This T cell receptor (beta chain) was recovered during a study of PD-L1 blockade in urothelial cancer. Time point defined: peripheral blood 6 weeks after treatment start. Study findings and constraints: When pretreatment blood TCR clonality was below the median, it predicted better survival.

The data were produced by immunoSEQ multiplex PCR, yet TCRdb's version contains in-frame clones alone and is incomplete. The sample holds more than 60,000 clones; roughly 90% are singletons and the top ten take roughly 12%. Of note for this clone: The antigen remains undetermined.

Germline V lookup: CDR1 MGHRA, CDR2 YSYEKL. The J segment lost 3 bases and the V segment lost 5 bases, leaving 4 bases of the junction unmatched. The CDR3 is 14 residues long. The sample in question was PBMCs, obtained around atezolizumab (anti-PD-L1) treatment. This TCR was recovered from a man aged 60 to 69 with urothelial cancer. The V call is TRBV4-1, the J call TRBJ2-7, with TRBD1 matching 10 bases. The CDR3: CASSWTGGGYEQYF. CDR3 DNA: TGCGCCAGCAGCTGGACAGGGGGGGGCTACGAGCAGTACTTC.